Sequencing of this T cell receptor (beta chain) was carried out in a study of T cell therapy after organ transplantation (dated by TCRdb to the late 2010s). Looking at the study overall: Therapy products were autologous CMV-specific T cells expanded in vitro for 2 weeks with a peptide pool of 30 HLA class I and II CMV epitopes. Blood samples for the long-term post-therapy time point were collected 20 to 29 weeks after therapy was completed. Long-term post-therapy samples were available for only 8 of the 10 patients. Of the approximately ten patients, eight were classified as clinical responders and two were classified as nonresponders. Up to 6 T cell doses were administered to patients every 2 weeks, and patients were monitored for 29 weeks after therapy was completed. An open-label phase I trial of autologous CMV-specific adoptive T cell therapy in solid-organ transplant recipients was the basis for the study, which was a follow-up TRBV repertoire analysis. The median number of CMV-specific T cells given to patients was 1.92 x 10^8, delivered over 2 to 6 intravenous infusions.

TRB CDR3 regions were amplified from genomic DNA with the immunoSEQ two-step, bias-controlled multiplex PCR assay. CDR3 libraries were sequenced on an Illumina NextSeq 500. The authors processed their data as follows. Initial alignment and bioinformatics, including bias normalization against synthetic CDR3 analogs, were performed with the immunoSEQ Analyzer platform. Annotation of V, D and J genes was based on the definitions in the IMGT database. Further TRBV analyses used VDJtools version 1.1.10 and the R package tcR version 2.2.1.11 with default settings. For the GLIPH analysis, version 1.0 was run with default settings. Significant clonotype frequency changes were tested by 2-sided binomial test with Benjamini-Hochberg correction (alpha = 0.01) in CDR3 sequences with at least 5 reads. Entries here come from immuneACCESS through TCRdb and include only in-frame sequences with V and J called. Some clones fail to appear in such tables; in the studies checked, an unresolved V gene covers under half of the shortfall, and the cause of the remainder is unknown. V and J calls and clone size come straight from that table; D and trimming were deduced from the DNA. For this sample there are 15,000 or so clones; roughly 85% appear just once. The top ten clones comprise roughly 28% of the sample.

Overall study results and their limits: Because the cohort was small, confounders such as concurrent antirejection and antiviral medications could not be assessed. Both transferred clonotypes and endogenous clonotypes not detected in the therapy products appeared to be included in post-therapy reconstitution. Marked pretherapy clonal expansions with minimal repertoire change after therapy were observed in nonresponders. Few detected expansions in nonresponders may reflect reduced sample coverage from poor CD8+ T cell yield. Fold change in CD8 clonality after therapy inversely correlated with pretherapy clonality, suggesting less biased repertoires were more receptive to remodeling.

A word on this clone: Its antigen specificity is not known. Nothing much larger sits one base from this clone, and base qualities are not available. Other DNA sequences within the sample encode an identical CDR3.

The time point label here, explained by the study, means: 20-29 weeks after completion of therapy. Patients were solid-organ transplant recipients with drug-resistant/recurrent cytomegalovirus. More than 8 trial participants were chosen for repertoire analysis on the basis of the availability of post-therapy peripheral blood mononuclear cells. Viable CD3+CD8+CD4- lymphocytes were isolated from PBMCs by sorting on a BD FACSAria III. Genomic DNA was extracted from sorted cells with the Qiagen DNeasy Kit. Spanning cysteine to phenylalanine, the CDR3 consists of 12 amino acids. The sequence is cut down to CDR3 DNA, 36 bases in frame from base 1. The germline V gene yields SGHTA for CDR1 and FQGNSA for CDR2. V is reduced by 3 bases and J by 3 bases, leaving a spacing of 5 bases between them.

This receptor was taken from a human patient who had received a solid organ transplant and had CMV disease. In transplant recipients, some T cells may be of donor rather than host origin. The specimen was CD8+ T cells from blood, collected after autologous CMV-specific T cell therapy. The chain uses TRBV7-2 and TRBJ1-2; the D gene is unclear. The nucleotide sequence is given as TGTGCCAGCAGCTTTGGCGACTATGGCTACACCTTC. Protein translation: CASSFGDYGYTF.